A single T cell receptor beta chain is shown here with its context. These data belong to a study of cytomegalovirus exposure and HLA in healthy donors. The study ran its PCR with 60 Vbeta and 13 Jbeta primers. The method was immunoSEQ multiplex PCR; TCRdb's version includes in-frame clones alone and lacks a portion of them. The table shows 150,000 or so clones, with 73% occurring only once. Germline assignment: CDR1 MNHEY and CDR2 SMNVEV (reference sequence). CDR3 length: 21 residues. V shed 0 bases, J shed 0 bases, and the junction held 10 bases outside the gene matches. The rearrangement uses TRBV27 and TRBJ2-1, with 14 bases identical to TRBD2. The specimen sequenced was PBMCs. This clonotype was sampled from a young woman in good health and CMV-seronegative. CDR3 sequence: CASSLSATGLAGGSSYNEQFF. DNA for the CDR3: TGTGCCAGCAGTTTATCGGCCACCGGACTAGCGGGAGGTAGCTCCTACAATGAGCAGTTCTTC.